These 17 T cell receptor beta chains share one sample of origin, sequenced in a study of OX40 agonist ivuxolimab in advanced cancers. Method: immunoSEQ multiplex PCR; TCRdb's copy keeps in-frame clones and lacks some. The sample comprises 45,000 to 50,000 clones, about 85% of which are singletons, and about 48% rests with the top ten. Sequenced material: CD4+ or CD8+ T cells sorted from blood, taken in a trial of the OX40 agonist ivuxolimab. Source of these receptors: an adult with an advanced solid tumor such as melanoma, head and neck, liver or kidney cancer.

V gene TRBV27 combines with J gene TRBJ1-2; no firm D call. CDR1 MNHEY and CDR2 SMNVEV come from the germline V gene (reference sequence). This CDR3 is built from 13 residues. Trimming took 3 bases from V and 1 from J, leaving 6 bases between them. CDR3 sequence reads: CASSLGFNYGYTF. In DNA form, the CDR3 reads TGTGCCAGCAGTTTGGGGTTTAACTATGGCTACACCTTC.

This rearrangement joins TRBV6-5 to TRBJ2-3; D is undetermined. CDR1 MNHEY and CDR2 SVGAGI come from the germline V gene. CDR3 length equals 15 residues. The V end lost 5 bases, the J end lost 2 bases, and 14 bases lay between the germline ends. CDR3 region: CASSPGPEPTDTQYF. CDR3 bases: TGTGCCAGCAGTCCCGGACCCGAGCCCACAGATACGCAGTATTTT.

The chain joins TRBV9 to TRBJ1-3; D uncertain. Germline CDR1 and CDR2: SGDLS and YYNGEE. The CDR3 sequence is 13 residues long. V was cut by 3 bases and J by 4 bases, with 8 bases left in between. The CDR3 reads CASSARFGNTIYF. CDR3 sequence (DNA): TGTGCCAGCAGCGCCCGCTTCGGAAACACCATATATTTT.

The rearrangement uses TRBV28 and TRBJ2-7; D gene uncertain. Deletions cut 5 bases from V and 2 bases from J, with 4 bases between. CDR3 length: 11 amino acids. Germline assignment: CDR1 MDHEN and CDR2 SYDVKM. The CDR3 sequence: CASSVTYEQYF. Written as DNA, the CDR3 is TGTGCCAGCAGTGTTACCTACGAGCAGTACTTC.

This clone was detected only a few times. The chain joins TRBV6-1 to TRBJ2-1, with TRBD2 identical over 9 bases. Germline CDR1 and CDR2: MNHNS and SASEGT. J was trimmed by 9 bases and V by 7 bases; bases with no gene match: 13. This CDR3 is 15 amino acids long. CDR3 DNA: TGTGCCAGCACAGGAGGCGGGAGGGCCAGCGGTGAGCAGTTCTTC. This encodes CASTGGGRASGEQFF.

This rearrangement joins TRBV5-6 to TRBJ1-4; no clear D gene. Trimming removed 1 base from V and 4 bases from J, with 11 bases in between. From germline, CDR1 is SGHDT and CDR2 YYEEEE. The CDR3 runs to 15 residues. CDR3: CASSLWNLGNEKLFF. The CDR3 nucleotides read TGTGCCAGCAGCTTGTGGAATCTCGGTAATGAAAAACTGTTTTTT.

This clone has a single count. The rearrangement uses TRBV5-6 and TRBJ1-6; TRBD1 matches at 10 bases. The CDR3 is 17 amino acids. Germline CDR1 reads SGHDT; CDR2 reads YYEEEE. Losses at the gene ends were 3 bases for V and 0 bases for J; bases not matched to a gene: 3. CDR3 in DNA: TGTGCCAGCAGCTGGGACAGGGGACACTCCTATAATTCACCCCTCCACTTT. It specifies CASSWDRGHSYNSPLHF.

The chain is built from TRBV5-1 and TRBJ2-1; D perhaps matches TRBD1 (5 bases). Germline V lookup: CDR1 SGHRS, CDR2 YFSETQ. Deletions cut 4 bases from V and 7 bases from J, with 9 bases between. This CDR3 has 12 residues. The CDR3 DNA reads as TGCGCCAGCAGCCAGGGCTCTAATGAGCAGTTCTTC. This translates into CASSQGSNEQFF.

Worth noting for this clone: This specimen includes other DNA sequences encoding the same CDR3. The rearrangement uses TRBV20-1 and TRBJ2-3; possibly TRBD2 for D (6 bases). This CDR3 contains 11 residues. In germline, CDR1 is DFQATT, CDR2 SNEGSKA (reference sequence). The V end lost 5 bases, the J end lost 5 bases, and 8 bases lay between the germline ends. The CDR3 loop is CSAWRGDTQYF. CDR3 DNA sequence: TGCAGTGCTTGGAGGGGAGATACGCAGTATTTT.

This clone was detected once. The V and J genes are TRBV6-5 and TRBJ1-1, with D maybe TRBD1 (6 bases). There are 15 residues in the CDR3. Germline CDR1 and CDR2: MNHEY and SVGAGI. Deletions cut 1 base from V and 5 bases from J, with 14 bases between. The CDR3 nucleotides are TGTGCCAGCAGTTACTTTAAACTCAGGGGAACTGAAGCTTTCTTT. It is translated as CASSYFKLRGTEAFF.

This chain connects TRBV5-1 to TRBJ2-7; no clear D gene. The ends were cut back, 1 base at V and 4 bases at J, with 15 bases in the middle. CDR3 length: 15 amino acids. Germline CDR1 reads SGHRS; CDR2 reads YFSETQ. In DNA, the CDR3 is TGCGCCAGCAGCTTGAGTGCCGGTCTTTTGTACGAGCAGTACTTC. Its protein is CASSLSAGLLYEQYF.

The J gene is TRBJ2-1, the V gene TRBV6-5; either TRBD1 or TRBD2 may supply D (7 bases each). CDR3 length: 16 amino acids. The V end was cut by 0 bases, the J end by 9 bases, with 18 bases between. Germline V gene lookup returns CDR1 MNHEY and CDR2 SVGAGI. The CDR3: CASSYSPGGETGEQFF. DNA of the CDR3: TGTGCCAGCAGTTACTCTCCAGGGGGGGAAACCGGTGAGCAGTTCTTC.

V and J are TRBV19 and TRBJ2-2; D may match TRBD1 or TRBD2 (5 bases each). The CDR3 is made up of 12 amino acids. CDR1 is LNHDA and CDR2 is SQIVND in the germline V gene (reference sequence). Trimming stripped 6 bases from V and 7 bases from J, with 9 bases between. The CDR3 reads CASRSGGGELFF. The CDR3 DNA sequence: TGTGCCAGTAGGAGTGGGGGCGGGGAGCTGTTTTTT.

The chain combines TRBV4-1 with TRBJ1-1; 7 nucleotides match TRBD1. The CDR3 consists of 15 residues. The junction had 6 bases not matched to a gene; V was cut back by 1 base and J by 4 bases. In germline, CDR1 is MGHRA, CDR2 YSYEKL. The CDR3 spells CASSQGQGSGTEAFF. In DNA form, the CDR3 reads TGCGCCAGCAGCCAAGGACAGGGTTCGGGCACTGAAGCTTTCTTT.

The rearrangement uses TRBV5-6 and TRBJ2-7; a possible D gene is TRBD2 (5 bases). Germline V gene data show CDR1 as SGHDT and CDR2 as YYEEEE. With 2 bases removed from V and 3 bases from J, the gap between germline ends came to 12 bases. The CDR3 extends over 14 amino acids. DNA for the CDR3: TGTGCCAGCAGCTTTGGAGGAGGCGACTACGAGCAGTACTTC. Translating gives CASSFGGGDYEQYF.

The CDR3: CSARQYGYTF. The CDR3 DNA reads TGCAGTGCTAGACAGTATGGCTACACCTTC. This chain links TRBV20-1 with TRBJ1-2; D is unresolved. V lost 2 bases and J 5 bases, leaving 3 bases between the germline ends. The CDR3 is 10 amino acids. Germline CDR1 is DFQATT and CDR2 is SNEGSKA (reference sequence).

The V call is TRBV18, the J call TRBJ1-5; D unclear. This CDR3 region has 14 residues. Germline CDR1 reads KGHSH; CDR2 reads LQKENI. Trimming stripped 4 bases from V and 6 bases from J, with 13 bases between. CDR3 sequence (DNA): TGTGCCAGCTCACTGGCCCCAAACGGTCAGCCCCAGCATTTT. Translated, it gives CASSLAPNGQPQHF.